The 14 T cell receptor beta chains given below trace back to one sample, sequenced in a study of blood T cells in healthy people across ages. Then a second PCR, running about 6 to 12 cycles, was carried out with a sample-barcoded 5' primer and a J-beta primer mix. TCRdb passed the 5' RACE reads through MiXCR, listing each CDR3 protein once. The sample has some 1.5 million distinct CDR3 sequences; approximately 30% are singletons. Sample: blood. Receptors originate from a woman aged 30 to 39 in good health.

This clonotype was counted many times. The chain carries TRBV9 and TRBJ1-2, with 7 bases identical to TRBD1. The CDR3 is 16 amino acids. V gave up 0 bases and J gave up 6 bases; unmatched junction bases: 11. The germline V gene has CDR1 SGDLS and CDR2 YYNGEE. The CDR3: CASSVATGEGLNGYTF. CDR3 sequence (DNA): TGTGCCAGCAGCGTAGCTACAGGGGAAGGTCTGAATGGCTACACCTTC.

The chain joins TRBV7-2 to TRBJ2-1, with D possibly matching TRBD1 (6 bases). The CDR3 has 15 amino acids. V lost 6 bases, J lost 2 bases, and 14 bases lay in between. Germline V gene sequence: CDR1 SGHTA, CDR2 FQGNSA. CDR3 residues: CASRFGQGTYNEQFF. Written as DNA, the CDR3 is TGTGCCAGCAGGTTCGGGCAGGGGACCTACAATGAGCAGTTCTTC. The full variable domain, in which reference TRBV7-2 and TRBJ2-1 provide the parts outside the CDR3, is GAGVSQSPSNKVTEKGKDVELRCDPISGHTALYWYRQSLGQGLEFLIYFQGNSAPDKSGLPSDRFSAERTGGSVSTLTIQRTQQEDSAVYLCASRFGQGTYNEQFFGPGTRLTVL.

The CDR3 nucleotides are TGTGCCAGCAGTTCCCTAACCTCGGGGGGAGGGGAGACCCAGTACTTC. Its protein is CASSSLTSGGGETQYF. The chain links TRBV12-3 or TRBV12-4 to TRBJ2-5; 7 nucleotides line up with TRBD2. The CDR3 consists of 16 residues. The V segment lost 4 bases and the J segment 5 bases; nucleotides outside the gene matches: 13.

J is TRBJ1-1 and V is TRBV10-3; D is ambiguous. Per the germline V gene, CDR1 is ENHRY and CDR2 is SYGVKD. The CDR3 runs 13 residues. V was shortened by 2 bases and J by 6 bases, with 10 bases between the two germline ends. The CDR3 coding sequence is TGTGCCATCAGTGAGGAGGGCAAGCCTGAAGCTTTCTTT. Its translation is CAISEEGKPEAFF.

The chain uses TRBV5-1 and TRBJ2-7; D possibly corresponds to TRBD2 (6 bases). CDR1 and CDR2 from the germline V gene are SGHRS and YFSETQ. The CDR3 has 16 amino acids. Trimming pared 4 bases from V and 2 bases from J, leaving 19 bases between. CDR3 nucleotide sequence: TGCGCCAGCAGCACCCAGACCGGGACTGCCACCTACGAGCAGTACTTC. Translating gives CASSTQTGTATYEQYF.

This clonotype was seen a few times. The chain combines TRBV6-5 with TRBJ2-5; TRBD2 matches at 9 bases. The CDR3 has 15 amino acids. The J segment lost 5 bases and the V segment lost 6 bases, leaving 10 bases of the junction unmatched. Germline V gene sequence: CDR1 MNHEY, CDR2 SVGAGI. The CDR3 here is CASSPVLAGAETQYF. CDR3 in DNA: TGTGCCAGCAGCCCCGTTTTAGCGGGAGCGGAGACCCAGTACTTC.

The V call is TRBV27, the J call TRBJ2-2; 10 bases line up with TRBD2. The V gene end was trimmed by 1 base and the J gene end by 2 bases; junction bases not matched to a gene: 1. The CDR3 loop spans 16 amino acids. Germline V CDR1 and CDR2: MNHEY, SMNVEV (reference sequence). CDR3 in amino acids: CASSLWTSGNTGELFF. The CDR3 coding sequence is TGTGCCAGCAGTTTATGGACTAGCGGAAACACCGGGGAGCTGTTTTTT.

Details on this clonotype: This could be a read error, since a much larger clone is one nucleotide away. The rearrangement joins TRBV10-3 to TRBJ2-5; 9 bases align to TRBD2. The end of the DNA aligns better with TRBJ2-1, so the J call may be wrong. The CDR3 length is 14 residues. The germline CDR1 and CDR2 sequences are ENHRY and SYGVKD. CDR3 in amino acids: CAISGAGGQETQFF. In nucleotides, the CDR3 is TGTGCCATCAGTGGGGCGGGAGGGCAAGAGACCCAGTTCTTC.

This chain connects TRBV18 to TRBJ2-1, with unresolved D. This CDR3 has 16 residues. Germline lookup yields CDR1 KGHSH and CDR2 LQKENI. V was pared by 6 bases and J by 0 bases, with 15 bases between. CDR3 in amino acids: CASSSMTVNSYNEQFF. For the CDR3, the DNA is TGTGCCAGCTCGTCCATGACCGTAAACTCCTACAATGAGCAGTTCTTC.

This chain connects TRBV9 to TRBJ2-1; D ambiguous. Germline assignment: CDR1 SGDLS and CDR2 YYNGEE. The CDR3 has 14 amino acids. V lost 3 bases to trimming and J lost 6 bases, with 13 bases between them. The CDR3 protein is CASSDRPSPNEQFF. CDR3 nucleotides: TGTGCCAGCAGCGACCGGCCCAGCCCCAATGAGCAGTTCTTC.

This clonotype was recorded a few times. The CDR3 reads CASSWSATEAFF. CDR3 DNA: TGTGCCAGCAGTTGGTCCGCCACTGAAGCTTTCTTT. This sequence joins TRBV12-3 or TRBV12-4 and TRBJ1-1; D not certain. Trimming took off 4 bases at V and 4 bases at J, with 7 bases between the two ends. This CDR3 comprises 12 residues.

Regarding this clonotype: This clone may be a read error of a much larger clone one base away. This sequence joins TRBV12-3 or TRBV12-4 and TRBJ2-1; 10 bases fit TRBD1. The CDR3 covers 14 residues. V was pared by 6 bases and J by 13 bases, with 12 bases of the junction left unmatched. CDR3 sequence (DNA): TGTGCCAGCAGGGGACAGGGGTCAAGGGAGACCCAGTTCTTC. This gives the protein CASRGQGSRETQFF.

This clonotype has more than one count but fewer than ten. The chain links TRBV6-5 to TRBJ1-2, with 8 positions matching TRBD1. The germline V gene has CDR1 MNHEY and CDR2 SVGAGI. The V segment lost 1 base and the J segment 5 bases; nucleotides outside the gene matches: 3. This CDR3 has 14 amino acids. The CDR3 nucleotides read TGTGCCAGCAGTTACTTAGACAGGGGTTATGGCTACACCTTC. Translating it yields CASSYLDRGYGYTF.

This clonotype was detected many times. The chain has TRBV6-5 and TRBJ2-5; 11 bases match TRBD2. J lost 2 bases, V lost 7 bases, and 9 bases had no gene match. The CDR3 is made up of 16 amino acids. Germline CDR1 reads MNHEY; CDR2 reads SVGAGI. CDR3 protein: CASKILGTSGQETQYF. The CDR3 region has the DNA TGTGCCAGCAAAATACTCGGGACTAGCGGTCAAGAGACCCAGTACTTC.